The source of this TCR beta chain is a study of cytomegalovirus exposure and HLA in healthy donors. The study's findings and limits: Sequencing likely caused a cluster of highly shared sequence variants.

This clone occurred a few times. The antigen is undetermined. Both 60 Vbeta primers and 13 Jbeta primers went into the PCR. In the original workflow: A later analysis counted tens of millions of unique TCR beta chains, around 10 million shared. The data were produced by immunoSEQ multiplex PCR, yet TCRdb's version contains in-frame clones alone and is incomplete. V and J calls and clone size come straight from that table; D and trimming were deduced from the DNA. The sample has about 130,000 clones, about 85% seen once. This TCR was recovered from a boy between 5 and 17 years old in good health and CMV-seronegative. Material for sequencing was PBMCs.

The CDR3 sequence: CASSPTAAGTAVEQYF. The CDR3 DNA reads TGCGCCAGCAGCCCCACTGCGGCGGGAACTGCAGTCGAGCAGTACTTC. The V call is TRBV5-1, the J call TRBJ2-7, with a tentative D call TRBD2 (6 bases). V was clipped by 4 bases and J by 6 bases, with 23 bases between them. This CDR3 comprises 16 residues. Germline values: CDR1 SGHRS, CDR2 YFSETQ.